The present entry profiles one T cell receptor beta chain with its context. The length of the CDR3 is 11 residues. Trimming pared 2 bases from V and 5 bases from J, leaving 3 bases between. CDR1 is DFQATT and CDR2 is SNEGSKA in the germline V gene (reference sequence). In the source study's methods: Amplification from reference gene primers served as the basis for estimated nucleated cell counts. Data came from immunoSEQ multiplex PCR; TCRdb stores just in-frame clones and leaves some out. V and J calls and clone size are as listed in that table; D and trimming were resolved from the DNA. The table records approximately 170,000 clones, around 80% of them present only once. This entry belongs to a study of blood T cell repertoires in COVID-19. Study-level background: T cells, B-cell-depleted T cells, or PBMCs supplied cDNA or gDNA.

V usage is TRBV20-1 and J usage is TRBJ1-4; D is unresolved. This sequence was found in a woman older than 75 with acute or convalescent COVID-19. Sequenced material: peripheral blood. In DNA, the CDR3 is TGCAGTGCTAGACTCAATGAAAAACTGTTTTTT. Translated: CSARLNEKLFF.